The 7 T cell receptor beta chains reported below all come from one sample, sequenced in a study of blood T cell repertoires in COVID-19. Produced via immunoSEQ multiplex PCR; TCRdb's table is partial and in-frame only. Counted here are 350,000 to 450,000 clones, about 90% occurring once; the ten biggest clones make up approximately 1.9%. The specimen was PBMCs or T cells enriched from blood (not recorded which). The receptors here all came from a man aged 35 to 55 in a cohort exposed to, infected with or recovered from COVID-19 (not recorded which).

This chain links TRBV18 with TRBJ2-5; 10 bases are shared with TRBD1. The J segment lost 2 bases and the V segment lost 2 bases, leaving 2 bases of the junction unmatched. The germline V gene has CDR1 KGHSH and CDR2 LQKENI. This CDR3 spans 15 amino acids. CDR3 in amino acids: CASSPGQGGQETQYF. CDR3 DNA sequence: TGTGCCAGCTCACCAGGACAGGGGGGACAAGAGACCCAGTACTTC.

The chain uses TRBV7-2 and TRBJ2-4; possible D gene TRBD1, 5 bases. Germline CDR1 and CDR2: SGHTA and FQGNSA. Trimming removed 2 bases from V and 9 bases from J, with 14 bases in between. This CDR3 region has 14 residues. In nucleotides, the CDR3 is TGTGCCAGCAGCTTAACAGGTTCTCAAAGCATTCAGTACTTC. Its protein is CASSLTGSQSIQYF.

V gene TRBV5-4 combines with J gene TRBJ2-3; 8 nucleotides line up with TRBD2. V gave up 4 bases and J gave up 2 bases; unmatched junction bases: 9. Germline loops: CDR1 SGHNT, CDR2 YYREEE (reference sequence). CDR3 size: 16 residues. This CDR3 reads CASSQLGLGNTDTQYF. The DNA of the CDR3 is TGTGCCAGCAGCCAACTGGGACTAGGCAACACAGATACGCAGTATTTT.

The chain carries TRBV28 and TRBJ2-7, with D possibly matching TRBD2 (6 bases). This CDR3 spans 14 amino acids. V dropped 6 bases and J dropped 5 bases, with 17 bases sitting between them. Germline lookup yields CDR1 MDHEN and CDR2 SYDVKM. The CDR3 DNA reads TGTGCCAGCAGGATAGACCTTGCGGGGAACGAGCAGTACTTC. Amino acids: CASRIDLAGNEQYF.

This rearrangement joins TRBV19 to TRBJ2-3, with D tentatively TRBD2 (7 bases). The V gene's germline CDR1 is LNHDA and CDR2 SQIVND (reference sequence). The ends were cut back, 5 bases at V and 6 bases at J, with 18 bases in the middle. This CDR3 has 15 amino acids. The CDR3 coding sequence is TGTGCCAGTAGTGGGGTCGGGGGGCGGCTGGATACGCAGTATTTT. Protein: CASSGVGGRLDTQYF.

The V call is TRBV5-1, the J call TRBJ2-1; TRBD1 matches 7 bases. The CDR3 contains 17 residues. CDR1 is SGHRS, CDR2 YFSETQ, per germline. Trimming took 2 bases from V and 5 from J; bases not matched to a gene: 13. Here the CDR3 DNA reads TGCGCCAGCAGCTTTCCATCGGGACAGTCGAAGCACAATGAGCAGTTCTTC. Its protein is CASSFPSGQSKHNEQFF.

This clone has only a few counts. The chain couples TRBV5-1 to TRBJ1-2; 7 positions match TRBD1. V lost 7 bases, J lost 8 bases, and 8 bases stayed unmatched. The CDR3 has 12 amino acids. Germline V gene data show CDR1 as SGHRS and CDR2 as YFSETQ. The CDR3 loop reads CASRDRERGYTF. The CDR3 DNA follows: TGCGCCAGCCGTGACAGGGAGCGCGGCTACACCTTC. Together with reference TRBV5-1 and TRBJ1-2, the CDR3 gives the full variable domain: KAGVTQTPRYLIKTRGQQVTLSCSPISGHRSVSWYQQTPGQGLQFLFEYFSETQRNKGNFPGRFSGRQFSNSRSEMNVSTLELGDSALYLCASRDRERGYTFGSGTRLTVV.